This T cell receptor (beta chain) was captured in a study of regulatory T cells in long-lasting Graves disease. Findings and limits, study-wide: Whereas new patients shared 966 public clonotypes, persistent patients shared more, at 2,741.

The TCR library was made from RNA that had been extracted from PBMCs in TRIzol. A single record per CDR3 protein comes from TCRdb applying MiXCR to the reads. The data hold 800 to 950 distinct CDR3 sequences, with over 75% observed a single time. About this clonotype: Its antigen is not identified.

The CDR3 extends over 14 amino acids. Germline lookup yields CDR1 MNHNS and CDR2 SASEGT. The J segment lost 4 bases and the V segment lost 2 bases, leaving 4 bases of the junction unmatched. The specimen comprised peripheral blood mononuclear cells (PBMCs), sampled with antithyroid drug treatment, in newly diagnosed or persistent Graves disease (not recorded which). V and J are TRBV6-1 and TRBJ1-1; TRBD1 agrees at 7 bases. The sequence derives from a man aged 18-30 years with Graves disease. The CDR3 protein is CASSERGLGTEAFF. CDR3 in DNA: TGTGCCAGCAGTGAAAGGGGGCTCGGCACTGAAGCTTTCTTT.